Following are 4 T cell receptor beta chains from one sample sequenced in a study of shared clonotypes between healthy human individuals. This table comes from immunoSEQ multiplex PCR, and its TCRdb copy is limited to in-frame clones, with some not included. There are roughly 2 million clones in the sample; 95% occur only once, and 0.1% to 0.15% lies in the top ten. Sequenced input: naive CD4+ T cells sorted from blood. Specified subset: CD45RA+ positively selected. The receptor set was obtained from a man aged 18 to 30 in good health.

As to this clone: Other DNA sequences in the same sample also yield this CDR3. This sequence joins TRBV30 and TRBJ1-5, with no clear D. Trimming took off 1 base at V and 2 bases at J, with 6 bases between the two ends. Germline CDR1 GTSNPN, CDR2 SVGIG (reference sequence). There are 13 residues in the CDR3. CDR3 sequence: CAWSGAGNQPQHF. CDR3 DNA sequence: TGTGCCTGGAGTGGGGCGGGCAATCAGCCCCAGCATTTT.

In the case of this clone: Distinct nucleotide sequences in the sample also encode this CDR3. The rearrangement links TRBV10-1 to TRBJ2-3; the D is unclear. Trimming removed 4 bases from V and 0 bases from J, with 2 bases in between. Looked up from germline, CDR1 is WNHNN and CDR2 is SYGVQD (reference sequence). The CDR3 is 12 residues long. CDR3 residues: CASSGSTDTQYF. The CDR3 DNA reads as TGCGCCAGCAGTGGCAGCACAGATACGCAGTATTTT.

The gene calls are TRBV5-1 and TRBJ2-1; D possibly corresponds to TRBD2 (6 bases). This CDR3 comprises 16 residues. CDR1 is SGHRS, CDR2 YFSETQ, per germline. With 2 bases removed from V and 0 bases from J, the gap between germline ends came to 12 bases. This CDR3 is CASSFVGGSSYNEQFF. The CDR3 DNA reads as TGCGCCAGCAGCTTCGTGGGGGGAAGCTCCTACAATGAGCAGTTCTTC.

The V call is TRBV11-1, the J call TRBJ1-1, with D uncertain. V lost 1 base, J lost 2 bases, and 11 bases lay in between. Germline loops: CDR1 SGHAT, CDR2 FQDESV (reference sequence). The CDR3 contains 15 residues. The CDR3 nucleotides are TGTGCCAGCAGCTTAGAAGGGTTTGGTAACACTGAAGCTTTCTTT. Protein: CASSLEGFGNTEAFF.